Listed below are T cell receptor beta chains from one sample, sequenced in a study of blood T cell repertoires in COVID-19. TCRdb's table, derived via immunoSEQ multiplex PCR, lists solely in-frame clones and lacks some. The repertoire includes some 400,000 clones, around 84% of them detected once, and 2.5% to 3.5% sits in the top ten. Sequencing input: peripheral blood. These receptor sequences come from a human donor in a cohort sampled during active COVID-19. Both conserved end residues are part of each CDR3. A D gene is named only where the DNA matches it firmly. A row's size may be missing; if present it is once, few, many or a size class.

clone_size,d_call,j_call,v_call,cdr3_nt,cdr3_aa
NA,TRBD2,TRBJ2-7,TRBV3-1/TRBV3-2,TGTGCCAGCAGCCAAGTTAGCGGGGGTTTGGTGCAGTACTTC,CASSQVSGGLVQYF
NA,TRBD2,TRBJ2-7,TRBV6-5,TGTGCCAGCTTCAAAGCGGGAGAAGACGAGCAGTACTTC,CASFKAGEDEQYF
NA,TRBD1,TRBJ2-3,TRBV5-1,TGCGCCAGCAGCCCGAGGACAGGGGAGACGGATACGCAGTATTTT,CASSPRTGETDTQYF
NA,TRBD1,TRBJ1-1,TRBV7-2,TGTGCCAGCAGCGCTTGGACAGGGCAACAGCGGGACACTGAAGCTTTCTTT,CASSAWTGQQRDTEAFF
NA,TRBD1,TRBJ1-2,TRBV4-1,TGCGCCAGCAGCCAAGGGCCGCGAGACAGGGGAAGGGGCTACACCTTC,CASSQGPRDRGRGYTF
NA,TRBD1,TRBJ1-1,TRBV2,TGTGCCAGAGACCAGGGGGGCACTGAAGCTTTCTTT,CARDQGGTEAFF
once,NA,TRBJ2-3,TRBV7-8,TGTGCCAGCAGCTTACCAACGACAGGCACAGATACGCAGTATTTT,CASSLPTTGTDTQYF
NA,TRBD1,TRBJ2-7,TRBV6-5,TGTGCCAGCAGTCCTCTCGAGACAGGGGAGAATCAGTACTTC,CASSPLETGENQYF
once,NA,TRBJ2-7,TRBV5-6,TGTGCCAGCAGCATACAGGGTGGCGAGCAGTACTTC,CASSIQGGEQYF
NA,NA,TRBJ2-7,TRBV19,TGTGCCAGTAGTTTATCCAGGGGGGAGAGCCCTCCCTACGAGCAGTACTTC,CASSLSRGESPPYEQYF
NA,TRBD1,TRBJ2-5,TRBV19,TGTGCCAGTAGTATAAGGGACAGAGAGACCCAGTACTTC,CASSIRDRETQYF
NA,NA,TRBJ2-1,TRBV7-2,TGTGCCAGCAGCTTGAGCGGCTACTACAACAATGAGCAGTTCTTC,CASSLSGYYNNEQFF
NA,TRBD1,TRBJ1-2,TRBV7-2,TGTGCCAGCAGCTTCCGACAGGGGAGTCGCGGCTACACCTTC,CASSFRQGSRGYTF
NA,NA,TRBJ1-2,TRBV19,TGTGCCAGTAGTATTTCGGTGAACTATGGCTACACCTTC,CASSISVNYGYTF
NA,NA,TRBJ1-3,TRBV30,TGTGCCTGGGACAGGAGTTCTGGAAACACCATATATTTT,CAWDRSSGNTIYF
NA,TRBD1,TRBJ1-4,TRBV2,TGTGCCAGCCTCAAGGGGGCAAATGAAAAACTGTTTTTT,CASLKGANEKLFF
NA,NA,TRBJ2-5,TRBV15,TGTGCCACCAGCAGAGATAGGGGGACCGAGACCCAGTACTTC,CATSRDRGTETQYF
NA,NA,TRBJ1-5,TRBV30,TGTGCCTGGAGCCAGGGACTTCCCGGTCAGCCCCAGCATTTT,CAWSQGLPGQPQHF
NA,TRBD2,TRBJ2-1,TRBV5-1,TGCGCCAGCAGCTCCGCCCTGGCGGGGGGCGCCTACAATGAGCAGTTCTTC,CASSSALAGGAYNEQFF
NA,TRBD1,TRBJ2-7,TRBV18,TGTGCCAGCTCACCCGGGACAGGGGTGGTCTACGAGCAGTACTTC,CASSPGTGVVYEQYF
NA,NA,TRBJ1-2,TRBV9,TGTGCCAGCAGCGTAGACCTACAGAGTAACTATGGCTACACCTTC,CASSVDLQSNYGYTF
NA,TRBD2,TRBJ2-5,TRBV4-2,TGTGCCAGCAGCCAAGATTTACTAGCGGGAGAGAAACCATTAAAAGAGACCCAGTACTTC,CASSQDLLAGEKPLKETQYF
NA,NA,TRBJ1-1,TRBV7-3,TGTGCCAGCAGCTTACCGGGTGGGGCAGTTTTGAACACTGAAGCTTTCTTT,CASSLPGGAVLNTEAFF
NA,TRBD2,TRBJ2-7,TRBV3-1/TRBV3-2,TGTGCCAGCAGAGGACTAGCGGACGAGCAGTACTTC,CASRGLADEQYF
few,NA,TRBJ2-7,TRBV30,TGTGCCTGGAAGGGTGGGGCAGGGGACGAGCAGTACTTC,CAWKGGAGDEQYF
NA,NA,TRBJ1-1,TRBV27,TGTGCCAGCAAGACAGTAAATATGAACACTGAAGCTTTCTTT,CASKTVNMNTEAFF
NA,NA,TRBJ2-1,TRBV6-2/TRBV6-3,TGTGCCAGCAGTTACCGGGTCGGGGGAGTGATCATTGAGCAGTTCTTC,CASSYRVGGVIIEQFF
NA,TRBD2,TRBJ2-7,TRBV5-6,TGTGCCAGCAGCTTGGCCCTATCGCTAGCGGGCTCCTACGAGCAGTACTTC,CASSLALSLAGSYEQYF
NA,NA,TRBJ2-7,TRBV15,TGTGCCACCAGCAGAGCCCGGGACTTAATATACGAGCAGTACTTC,CATSRARDLIYEQYF
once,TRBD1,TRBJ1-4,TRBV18,TGTGCCAGCTCACCAAGTGAAAGGGGGCGAAATAGCGGCCGGGGGGAAAAACTGTTTTTT,CASSPSERGRNSGRGEKLFF
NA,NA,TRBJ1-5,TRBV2,TGTGCCAGCAGTCCCATACCGAGGGATCGCCCCGGCAATCAGCCCCAGCATTTT,CASSPIPRDRPGNQPQHF
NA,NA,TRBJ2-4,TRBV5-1,TGCGCCAGCAGCTTGGGGGAAGGGGGTCGGAACATTCAGTACTTC,CASSLGEGGRNIQYF
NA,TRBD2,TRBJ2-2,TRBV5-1,TGCGCCAGCAGCTTGGATAGCGGGAGCGGGACCGGGGAGCTGTTTTTT,CASSLDSGSGTGELFF
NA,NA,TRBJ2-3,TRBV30,TGTGCCTGCCTACGGTTAACTAGCACAGATACGCAGTATTTT,CACLRLTSTDTQYF
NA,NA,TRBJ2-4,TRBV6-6,TGTGCCAGCAGCCTGGAGAGGAGCATTCAGTACTTC,CASSLERSIQYF
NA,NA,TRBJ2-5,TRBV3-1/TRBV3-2,TGTGCCAGCAGCCAAGGATCCTGGACACCCCAAGAGACCCAGTACTTC,CASSQGSWTPQETQYF
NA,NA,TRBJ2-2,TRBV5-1,TGCGCCAGCAGGACAGGAGACACGCACACCGGGGAGCTGTTTTTT,CASRTGDTHTGELFF
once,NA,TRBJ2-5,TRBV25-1,TGTGCCAGCAGTGGGGCGGGAGAGACCCAGTACTTC,CASSGAGETQYF
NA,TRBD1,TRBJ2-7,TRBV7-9,TGTGCCAGCAGCCCGGGCGGCTTAGGACAGGGGGCCTACGAGCAGTACTTC,CASSPGGLGQGAYEQYF
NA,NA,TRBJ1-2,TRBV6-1,TGTGCCAGCAGTGAACAGGGTTATGGCTACACCTTC,CASSEQGYGYTF
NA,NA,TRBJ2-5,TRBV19,TGTGCCAGTAGCCCAATTTTAGTTGGGGCTCAAGAGACCCAGTACTTC,CASSPILVGAQETQYF
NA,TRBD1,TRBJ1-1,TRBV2,TGTGCCAGCAGTGAGCGGACAGGGAGAACTGAAGCTTTCTTT,CASSERTGRTEAFF
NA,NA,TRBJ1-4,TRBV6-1,TGTGCCAGCAGTGAGCGGCAACTAAAACTGTTTTTT,CASSERQLKLFF
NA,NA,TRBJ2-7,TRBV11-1,TGTGCCAGACAGGGACTATCCGTCGAGCAGTACTTC,CARQGLSVEQYF
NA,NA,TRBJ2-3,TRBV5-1,TGCGCCAGCAGCTTGAGCGACAGGAGCACAGATACGCAGTATTTT,CASSLSDRSTDTQYF